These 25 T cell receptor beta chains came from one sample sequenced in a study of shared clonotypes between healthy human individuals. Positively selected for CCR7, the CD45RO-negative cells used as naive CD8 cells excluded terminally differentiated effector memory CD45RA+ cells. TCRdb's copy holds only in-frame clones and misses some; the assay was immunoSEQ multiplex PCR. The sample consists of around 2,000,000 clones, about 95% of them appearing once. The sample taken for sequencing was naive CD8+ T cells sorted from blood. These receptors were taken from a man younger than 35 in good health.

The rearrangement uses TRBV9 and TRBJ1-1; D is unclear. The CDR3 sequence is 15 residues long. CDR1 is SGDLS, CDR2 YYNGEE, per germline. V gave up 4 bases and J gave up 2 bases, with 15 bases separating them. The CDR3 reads CASSPGVADNTEAFF. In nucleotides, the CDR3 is TGTGCCAGCAGCCCTGGGGTCGCGGACAACACTGAAGCTTTCTTT.

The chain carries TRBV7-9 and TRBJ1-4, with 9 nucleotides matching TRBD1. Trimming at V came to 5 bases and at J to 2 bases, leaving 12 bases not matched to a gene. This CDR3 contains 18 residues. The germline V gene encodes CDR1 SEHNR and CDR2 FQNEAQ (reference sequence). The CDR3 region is CASSIGAGTGLTNEKLFF. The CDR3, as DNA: TGTGCCAGCAGCATAGGGGCCGGGACAGGGTTGACTAATGAAAAACTGTTTTTT. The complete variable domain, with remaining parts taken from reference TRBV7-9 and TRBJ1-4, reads DTGVSQNPRHKITKRGQNVTFRCDPISEHNRLYWYRQTLGQGPEFLTYFQNEAQLEKSRLLSDRFSAERPKGSFSTLEIQRTEQGDSAMYLCASSIGAGTGLTNEKLFFGSGTQLSVL.

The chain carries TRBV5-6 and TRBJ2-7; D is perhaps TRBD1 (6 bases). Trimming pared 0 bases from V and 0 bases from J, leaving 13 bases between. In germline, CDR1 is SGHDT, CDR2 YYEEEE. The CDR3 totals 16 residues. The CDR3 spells CASSLDGTPHSYEQYF. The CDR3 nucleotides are TGTGCCAGCAGCTTGGATGGGACACCACACTCCTACGAGCAGTACTTC.

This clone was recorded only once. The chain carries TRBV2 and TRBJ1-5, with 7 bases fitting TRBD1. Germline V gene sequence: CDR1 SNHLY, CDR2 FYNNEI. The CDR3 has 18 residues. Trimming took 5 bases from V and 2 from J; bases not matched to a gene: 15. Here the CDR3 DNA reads TGTGCCAGCAGTTTTTCTACGAGGGACAGCTCTGGCAATCAGCCCCAGCATTTT. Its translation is CASSFSTRDSSGNQPQHF.

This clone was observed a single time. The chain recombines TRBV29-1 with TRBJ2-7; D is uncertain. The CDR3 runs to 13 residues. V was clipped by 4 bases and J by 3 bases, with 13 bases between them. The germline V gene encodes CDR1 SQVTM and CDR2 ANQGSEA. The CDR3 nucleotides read TGCAGCGTTGGAACCGGGCCCAACTACGAGCAGTACTTC. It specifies CSVGTGPNYEQYF.

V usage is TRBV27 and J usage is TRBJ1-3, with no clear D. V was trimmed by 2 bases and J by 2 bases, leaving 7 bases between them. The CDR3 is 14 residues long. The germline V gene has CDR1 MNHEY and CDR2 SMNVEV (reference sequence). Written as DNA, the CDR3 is TGTGCCAGCAGTTTAGGGGTAACTGGAAACACCATATATTTT. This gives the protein CASSLGVTGNTIYF.

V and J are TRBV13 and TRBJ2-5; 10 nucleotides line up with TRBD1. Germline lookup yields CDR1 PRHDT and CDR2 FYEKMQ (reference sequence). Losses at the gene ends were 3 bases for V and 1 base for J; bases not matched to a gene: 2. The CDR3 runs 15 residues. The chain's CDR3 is CASSLRTGGQETQYF. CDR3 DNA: TGTGCCAGCAGCTTGCGGACAGGGGGCCAAGAGACCCAGTACTTC.

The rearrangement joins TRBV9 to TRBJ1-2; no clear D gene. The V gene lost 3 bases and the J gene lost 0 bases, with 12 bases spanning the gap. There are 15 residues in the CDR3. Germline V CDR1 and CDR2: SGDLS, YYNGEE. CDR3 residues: CASSEEGLANYGYTF. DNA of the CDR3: TGTGCCAGCAGCGAGGAAGGGCTAGCTAACTATGGCTACACCTTC.

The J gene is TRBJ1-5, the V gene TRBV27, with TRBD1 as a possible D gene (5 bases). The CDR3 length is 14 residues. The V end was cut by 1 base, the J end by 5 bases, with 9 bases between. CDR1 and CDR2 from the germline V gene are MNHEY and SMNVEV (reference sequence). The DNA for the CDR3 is TGTGCCAGCAGTTTATATGAGGGGCATCAGCCCCAGCATTTT. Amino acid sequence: CASSLYEGHQPQHF.

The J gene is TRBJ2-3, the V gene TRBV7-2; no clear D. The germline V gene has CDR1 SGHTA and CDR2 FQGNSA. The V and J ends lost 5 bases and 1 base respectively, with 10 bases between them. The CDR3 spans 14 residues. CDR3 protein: CASSPYSGTDTQYF. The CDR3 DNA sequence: TGTGCCAGCAGCCCCTATTCGGGCACAGATACGCAGTATTTT.

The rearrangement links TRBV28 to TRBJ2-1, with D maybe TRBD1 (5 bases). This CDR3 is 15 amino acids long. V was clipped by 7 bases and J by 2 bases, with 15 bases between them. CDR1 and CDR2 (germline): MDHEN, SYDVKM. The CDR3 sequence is CASTRSQGAYNEQFF. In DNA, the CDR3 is TGTGCCAGCACCCGATCCCAGGGCGCCTACAATGAGCAGTTCTTC.

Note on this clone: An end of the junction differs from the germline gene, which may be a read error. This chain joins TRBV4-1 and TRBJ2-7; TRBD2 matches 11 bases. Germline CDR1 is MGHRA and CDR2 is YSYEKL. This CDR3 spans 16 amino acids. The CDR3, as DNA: TGCGCCAGCAGCGAAGAGCCGACTAGCGGGACCTACGAGCAGTACTTC. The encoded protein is CASSEEPTSGTYEQYF.

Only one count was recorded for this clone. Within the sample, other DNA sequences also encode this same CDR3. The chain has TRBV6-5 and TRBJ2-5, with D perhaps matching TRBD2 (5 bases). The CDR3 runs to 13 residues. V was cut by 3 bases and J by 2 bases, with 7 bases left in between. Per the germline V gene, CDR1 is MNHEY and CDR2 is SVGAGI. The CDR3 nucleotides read TGTGCCAGCAGTTATGGACTTCAAGAGACCCAGTACTTC. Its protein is CASSYGLQETQYF.

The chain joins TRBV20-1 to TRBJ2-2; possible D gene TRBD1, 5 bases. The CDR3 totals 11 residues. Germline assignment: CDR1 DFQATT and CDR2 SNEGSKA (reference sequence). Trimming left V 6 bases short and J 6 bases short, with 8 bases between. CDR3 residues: CSAQGAGELFF. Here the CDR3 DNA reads TGCAGTGCCCAGGGCGCCGGGGAGCTGTTTTTT.

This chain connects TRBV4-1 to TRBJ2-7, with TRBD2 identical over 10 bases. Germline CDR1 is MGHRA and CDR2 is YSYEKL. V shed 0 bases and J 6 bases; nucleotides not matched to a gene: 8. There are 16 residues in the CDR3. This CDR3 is CASSQDSSLAGIEQYF. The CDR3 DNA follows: TGCGCCAGCAGCCAAGATAGTTCACTAGCGGGGATCGAGCAGTACTTC.

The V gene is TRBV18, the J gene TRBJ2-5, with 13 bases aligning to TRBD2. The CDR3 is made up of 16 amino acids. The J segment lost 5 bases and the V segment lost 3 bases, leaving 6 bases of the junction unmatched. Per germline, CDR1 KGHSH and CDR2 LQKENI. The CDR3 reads CASSPGTSGVRETQYF. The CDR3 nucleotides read TGTGCCAGCTCACCCGGGACTAGCGGGGTCCGCGAGACCCAGTACTTC.

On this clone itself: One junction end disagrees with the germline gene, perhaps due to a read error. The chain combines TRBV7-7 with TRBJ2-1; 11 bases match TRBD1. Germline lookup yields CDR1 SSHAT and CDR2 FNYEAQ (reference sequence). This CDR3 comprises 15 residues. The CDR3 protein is CASSLAPGQGVEQFF. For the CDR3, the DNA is TGTGCTAGCAGCTTAGCACCGGGACAGGGGGTGGAGCAGTTCTTC.

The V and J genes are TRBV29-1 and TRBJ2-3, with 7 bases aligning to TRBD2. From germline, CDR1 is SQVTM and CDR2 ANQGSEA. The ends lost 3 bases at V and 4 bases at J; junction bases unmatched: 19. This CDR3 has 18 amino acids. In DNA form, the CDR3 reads TGCAGCGTTGAGTTACGTGGGGTGAGGCTAGCGGAGGCAGATACGCAGTATTTT. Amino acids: CSVELRGVRLAEADTQYF.

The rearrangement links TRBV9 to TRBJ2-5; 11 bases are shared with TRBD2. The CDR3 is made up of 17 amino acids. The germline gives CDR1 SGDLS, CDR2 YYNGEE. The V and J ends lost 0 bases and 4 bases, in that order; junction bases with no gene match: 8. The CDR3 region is CASSVDFPSGGRETQYF. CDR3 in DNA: TGTGCCAGCAGCGTAGATTTTCCTAGCGGGGGGCGAGAGACCCAGTACTTC. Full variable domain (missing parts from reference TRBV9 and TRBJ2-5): DSGVTQTPKHLITATGQRVTLRCSPRSGDLSVYWYQQSLDQGLQFLIQYYNGEERAKGNILERFSAQQFPDLHSELNLSSLELGDSALYFCASSVDFPSGGRETQYFGPGTRLLVL.

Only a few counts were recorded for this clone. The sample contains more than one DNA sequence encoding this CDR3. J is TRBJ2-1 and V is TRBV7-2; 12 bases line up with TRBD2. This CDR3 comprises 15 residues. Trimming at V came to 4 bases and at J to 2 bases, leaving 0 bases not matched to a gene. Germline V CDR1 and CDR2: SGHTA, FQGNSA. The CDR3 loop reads CASSSSGGAYNEQFF. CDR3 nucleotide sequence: TGTGCCAGCAGCTCTAGCGGGGGGGCCTACAATGAGCAGTTCTTC.

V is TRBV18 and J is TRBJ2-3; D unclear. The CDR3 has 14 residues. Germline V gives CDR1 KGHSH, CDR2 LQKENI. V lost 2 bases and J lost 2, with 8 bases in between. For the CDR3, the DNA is TGTGCCAGCTCACCAGGAACAGACACAGATACGCAGTATTTT. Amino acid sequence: CASSPGTDTDTQYF.

CDR3 protein: CASWGSDPGYTF. CDR3 sequence (DNA): TGTGCCAGTTGGGGATCGGATCCTGGCTACACCTTC. This chain connects TRBV19 to TRBJ1-2; D unresolved. Germline V lookup: CDR1 LNHDA, CDR2 SQIVND (reference sequence). The CDR3 contains 12 residues. V gave up 8 bases and J gave up 7 bases, with 14 bases separating them.

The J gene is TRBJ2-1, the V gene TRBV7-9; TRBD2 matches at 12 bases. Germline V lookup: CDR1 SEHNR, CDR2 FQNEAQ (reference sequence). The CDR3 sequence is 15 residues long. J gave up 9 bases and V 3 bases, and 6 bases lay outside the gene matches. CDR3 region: CASSFATSGSAEQFF. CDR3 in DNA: TGTGCCAGCAGCTTTGCGACTAGCGGGAGTGCTGAGCAGTTCTTC.

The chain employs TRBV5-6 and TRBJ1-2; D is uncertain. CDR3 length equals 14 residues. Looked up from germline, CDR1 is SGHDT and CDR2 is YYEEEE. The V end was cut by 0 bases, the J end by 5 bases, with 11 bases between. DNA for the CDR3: TGTGCCAGCAGCTTGGCCTTCGAAACGTATGGCTACACCTTC. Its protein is CASSLAFETYGYTF.

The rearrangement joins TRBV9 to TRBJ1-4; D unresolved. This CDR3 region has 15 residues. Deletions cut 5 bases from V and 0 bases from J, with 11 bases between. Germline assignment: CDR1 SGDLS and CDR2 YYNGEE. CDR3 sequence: CASSEAGTTNEKLFF. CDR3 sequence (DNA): TGTGCCAGCAGTGAGGCCGGGACAACTAATGAAAAACTGTTTTTT.